One and the same sample provided the 16 T cell receptor beta chains below, sequenced in a study of beta chain features in type 1 diabetes. Expressed TCRB transcripts were sequenced after all isolated RNA was converted to cDNA. The repertoire was sequenced with immunoSEQ multiplex PCR; TCRdb's copy has only in-frame clones and lacks some. The table lists around 350,000 clones, roughly 12% of them singletons. Sequencing used naive CD4+ T cells from blood. The receptors here all came from a man aged 18 to 30 in good health.

V is TRBV5-4 and J is TRBJ2-3; 10 positions match TRBD2. Germline CDR1 and CDR2: SGHNT and YYREEE (reference sequence). The CDR3 is made up of 16 amino acids. V shed 1 base and J 6 bases; nucleotides not matched to a gene: 8. The CDR3 region has the DNA TGTGCCAGCAGCTTGAGGCTAGCGGGGGCGGGGGATACGCAGTATTTT. Its translation is CASSLRLAGAGDTQYF.

The chain links TRBV30 to TRBJ2-7; the D gene is possibly TRBD1 (6 bases). V gave up 5 bases and J gave up 3 bases, with 14 bases separating them. This CDR3 is built from 13 residues. Germline V gene lookup returns CDR1 GTSNPN and CDR2 SVGIG (reference sequence). CDR3 nucleotides: TGTGCCTGGGATGGACAGACCCGCTACGAGCAGTACTTC. Amino acids: CAWDGQTRYEQYF.

In its sample, this clone was seen a few times. The V and J genes are TRBV14 and TRBJ2-1; D is perhaps TRBD2 (5 bases). This CDR3 has 13 amino acids. The V and J ends lost 1 base and 10 bases respectively, with 11 bases between them. Germline lookup yields CDR1 SGHDN and CDR2 FVKESK. The CDR3 reads CASSQVARGEQFF. The CDR3 DNA reads as TGTGCCAGCAGCCAAGTAGCGCGAGGGGAGCAGTTCTTC.

The gene calls are TRBV6-6 and TRBJ1-5; 10 bases fit TRBD1. V lost 7 bases to trimming and J lost 5 bases; unmatched junction nucleotides: 2. This CDR3 has 13 residues. Per germline, CDR1 MNHNY and CDR2 SVGAGI (reference sequence). The DNA for the CDR3 is TGTGCCAGCAACGACAGGGGGCATCAGCCCCAGCATTTT. Translating it yields CASNDRGHQPQHF.

Remarks on this clone: Other nucleotide sequences in the sample specify the same CDR3. The chain couples TRBV4-3 to TRBJ2-5; 7 positions match TRBD1. CDR1 LGHNA and CDR2 YSLEER come from the germline V gene. CDR3 length: 13 residues. V trimming: 0 bases; J trimming: 5 bases; junction bases outside the gene matches: 0. CDR3 nucleotides: TGCGCCAGCAGCCAAGACAGGGGGGAGACCCAGTACTTC. Protein product: CASSQDRGETQYF.

As DNA, the CDR3 is TGTGCCTGGAGTGGCCAGGGGGGAGTTCAGCCCCAGCATTTT. Its protein is CAWSGQGGVQPQHF. The chain has TRBV30 and TRBJ1-5; 7 bases fit TRBD1. The V segment lost 1 base and the J segment 6 bases; nucleotides outside the gene matches: 6. Germline CDR1 reads GTSNPN; CDR2 reads SVGIG (reference sequence). The CDR3 has 14 amino acids.

CDR3 sequence: CASSILPDEQFF. DNA for the CDR3: TGTGCCAGTAGTATTCTTCCGGATGAGCAGTTCTTC. The chain recombines TRBV19 with TRBJ2-1, with unresolved D. With 3 bases removed from V and 8 bases from J, the gap between germline ends came to 8 bases. In germline, CDR1 is LNHDA, CDR2 SQIVND (reference sequence). The CDR3 is 12 residues long.

This clone has a handful of counts. The rearrangement joins TRBV5-1 to TRBJ2-7; 8 positions match TRBD1. The CDR3 runs 14 residues. V trimming: 0 bases; J trimming: 1 base; junction bases outside the gene matches: 0. CDR1 is SGHRS and CDR2 is YFSETQ in the germline V gene. CDR3 loop: CASSLDRGSYEQYF. CDR3 DNA: TGCGCCAGCAGCTTGGACAGGGGGTCCTACGAGCAGTACTTC.

This sequence joins TRBV29-1 and TRBJ2-7; D unclear. V was pared by 0 bases and J by 1 base, with 4 bases between. Germline CDR1 and CDR2: SQVTM and ANQGSEA. The CDR3 extends over 12 amino acids. CDR3 protein: CSVEDQSYEQYF. CDR3 sequence (DNA): TGCAGCGTTGAAGATCAGTCCTACGAGCAGTACTTC.

This clone came up a few times. The chain joins TRBV19 to TRBJ1-1; no firm D call. In germline, CDR1 is LNHDA, CDR2 SQIVND (reference sequence). The CDR3 has 12 residues. V lost 5 bases and J 0 bases, leaving 4 bases between the germline ends. The CDR3 protein is CASSRVNTEAFF. The CDR3 DNA reads as TGTGCCAGTAGTCGGGTGAACACTGAAGCTTTCTTT.

This clone was observed a few times. The rearrangement uses TRBV28 and TRBJ2-7, with D perhaps matching TRBD1 (6 bases). The CDR3 loop spans 14 amino acids. The germline gives CDR1 MDHEN, CDR2 SYDVKM. Trimming cost V 2 bases and J 2 bases, with 10 bases left between them. The CDR3 is CASSLVQGTYEQYF. The CDR3 region has the DNA TGTGCCAGCAGTTTAGTCCAGGGGACCTACGAGCAGTACTTC.

The CDR3 bases are TGTGCCTGGAGATCCCTCGACGGGGGGATCGCCTATGGCTACACCTTC. It translates to CAWRSLDGGIAYGYTF. This chain links TRBV30 with TRBJ1-2, with D perhaps TRBD1 (5 bases). Germline lookup yields CDR1 GTSNPN and CDR2 SVGIG (reference sequence). V was cut by 3 bases and J by 4 bases, with 21 bases left in between. CDR3 length: 16 amino acids. Supplemented by reference TRBV30 and TRBJ1-2, the full variable domain reads SQTIHQWPATLVQPVGSPLSLECTVEGTSNPNLYWYRQAAGRGLQLLFYSVGIGQISSEVPQNLSASRPQDRQFILSSKKLLLSDSGFYLCAWRSLDGGIAYGYTFGSGTRLTVV.

The rearrangement uses TRBV18 and TRBJ1-1; D may be TRBD1 (5 bases). Trimming left V 4 bases short and J 5 bases short, with 20 bases between. CDR3 length: 16 residues. Germline V gene sequence: CDR1 KGHSH, CDR2 LQKENI. CDR3 nucleotides: TGTGCCAGCTCACTCCTCCAGCCGGGGGGTAGGACTGAAGCTTTCTTT. This encodes CASSLLQPGGRTEAFF.

This clone was found a few times. The V call is TRBV28, the J call TRBJ1-2; TRBD1 aligns across 7 bases. The trim removed 5 bases at V and 7 bases at J, leaving 7 bases unmatched. CDR1 and CDR2 (germline): MDHEN, SYDVKM. This CDR3 spans 13 amino acids. CDR3 nucleotide sequence: TGTGCCAGCAGTCCTACTACAGGGGCTGGCTACACCTTC. This translates into CASSPTTGAGYTF.

The chain carries TRBV18 and TRBJ2-7; D uncertain. The CDR3 covers 12 residues. Germline lookup yields CDR1 KGHSH and CDR2 LQKENI. The ends were cut back, 4 bases at V and 3 bases at J, with 7 bases in the middle. The CDR3 bases are TGTGCCAGCTCACGAGAGAGCTACGAGCAGTACTTC. Its protein is CASSRESYEQYF.

This clone was seen just once. The genes are TRBV9 and TRBJ2-7; 8 positions match TRBD1. Germline V gene sequence: CDR1 SGDLS, CDR2 YYNGEE. V lost 0 bases and J lost 1; bases outside the gene matches: 3. The CDR3 extends over 15 amino acids. CDR3 sequence reads: CASSVGTGRSYEQYF. The CDR3 DNA follows: TGTGCCAGCAGCGTAGGGACAGGGCGTTCCTACGAGCAGTACTTC.